Following are 3 T cell receptor beta chains from one sample sequenced in a study of regulatory T cells in long-lasting Graves disease. The time point: persistent/refractory GD, antithyroid drugs over 5 years with positive TRAb. PBMC-extracted RNA yielded the TCR library. CDR3 regions were amplified by Arm-PCR using iRepertoire HTBI primers to build TCR beta libraries. TCRdb itself ran the multiplex PCR reads through MiXCR, one entry per CDR3 protein. The repertoire holds some 440,000 distinct CDR3 sequences, with around 20% as singletons. Sequences were derived from peripheral blood mononuclear cells (PBMCs), sampled when the disease was refractory, from a patient treated with antithyroid drugs. These receptors all stem from a female donor with Graves disease.

This clonotype was seen at least ten times. The chain has TRBV11-2 and TRBJ1-1; D gene ambiguous. With 3 bases removed from V and 7 bases from J, the gap between germline ends came to 9 bases. CDR1 is SGHAT and CDR2 is FQNNGV in the germline V gene. The CDR3 is 12 residues long. The CDR3, as DNA: TGTGCCAGCAGCTTTTCCAAGGGTGAAGCTTTCTTT. This translates into CASSFSKGEAFF.

This clonotype was detected ten times or more. V gene TRBV28 combines with J gene TRBJ2-5, with D perhaps TRBD2 (5 bases). The CDR3 totals 13 residues. The germline CDR1 and CDR2 sequences are MDHEN and SYDVKM. V lost 8 bases, J lost 5 bases, and 15 bases lay in between. CDR3 in amino acids: CASSKEAGETQYF. For the CDR3, the DNA is TGTGCCAGCTCAAAGGAGGCCGGGGAGACCCAGTACTTC.

This clonotype has a count of ten or more. The gene calls are TRBV9 and TRBJ1-6; D remains unclear. CDR1 and CDR2 from the germline V gene are SGDLS and YYNGEE. Trimming took 6 bases from V and 7 from J, leaving 23 bases between them. This CDR3 region has 17 residues. The CDR3 sequence: CASTLSLPRFPNSPLHF. DNA for the CDR3: TGTGCCAGCACCCTCTCGTTGCCCCGGTTTCCAAATTCACCCCTCCACTTT.